This T cell receptor (beta chain) was retrieved from a study of blood T cell repertoires in COVID-19 (TCRdb year 2020). Study-level background: Samples covering the acute and convalescent phases of COVID-19 were provided by collaborators in the United States, Italy and Spain. The material from the prospective study consisted of cDNA or gDNA derived from T cells, B-cell-depleted T cells, or PBMCs. Subjects who had been exposed to COVID-19, were actively infected with it, or had recovered from it provided the deeply sampled blood TCRbeta repertoires that made up the dataset. The repertoires were released in a freely available public database meant as a resource for research on the immune response to SARS-CoV-2. The samples were drawn from the first 160 participants of the ongoing ImmuneRACE study and from over 950 subjects provided by 6 global collaborators. Nearly every sample came with metadata listing a de-identified subject ID, COVID-19 status, age in years and sex. Where available, HLA class I and class II types were obtained from metadata supplied by the sample provider rather than from assay-based typing.

The CDR1 and CDR2 encoded by the germline V gene are SGHRS and YFSETQ. The germline V and J ends show losses of 3 bases and 5 bases respectively, and no gene match explains 6 bases of the junction. The CDR3 spans 14 residues, from the cysteine through the phenylalanine. Solely the CDR3 DNA is kept, with 42 bases framed from the first base. TCRbeta CDR3 regions were amplified from genomic DNA using the immunoSEQ Assay, a bias-controlled multiplex PCR. The authors processed their data as follows. The number of nucleated cells in each sample was estimated from the amplification of reference gene primers within the assay. To quantify the absolute abundance of each unique TCRbeta CDR3 rearrangement, sequence reads were collapsed and filtered. For each sample, productive Simpson clonality was calculated as the square root of Simpson's diversity index across productive rearrangements. In its TCRdb copy, this immuneACCESS table keeps in-frame sequences only and misses some clones. Where compared with another copy, unresolved V genes explain less than half of these, and the others have no known cause. The DNA was the basis for D and trimming; V, J and clone size are from that table. The sample has tens of thousands of clones on record, around four fifths of them singletons. About 5.3% of the sample rests with the top ten.

Overall study results and their limits: The quantity of clinical and demographic metadata differed by source and by participant and was supplied without curation.

Whole blood was collected in K2EDTA tubes by collaborating institutions according to the institutions' own protocols. For TCRbeta analysis, collaborators shipped samples in one of three forms: frozen whole blood, isolated PBMCs, or DNA extracted from either of those sample types. Of note for this clone: It lacks a known antigen. Base qualities are missing; no much larger clone stands one base away.

This sequence originates from a man between 65 and 80 years old with acute or convalescent COVID-19. Sequencing was done on a sample of peripheral blood. The rearrangement joined TRBV5-1 to TRBJ1-1; 8 bases in between match TRBD1. The nucleotide sequence is TGCGCCAGCAGCTCGACAGGGGCCGGAACTGAAGCTTTCTTT. Its protein product is CASSSTGAGTEAFF.